This T cell receptor beta chain comes out of a study of blood T cell repertoires in COVID-19. As for the study in general: The United States, Italy and Spain supplied acute and convalescent COVID-19 samples.

Participants' own reports of clinical history determined their cohort assignment. Cohort 3 donors counted as recovered after two negative PCRs, clearance, or resolved symptoms. Original processing notes: Counts of nucleated cells, estimated from reference gene primer amplification, were obtained. This table comes from immunoSEQ multiplex PCR, and its TCRdb copy is limited to in-frame clones, with some not included. Clonal size and the V and J genes are those of that table, whereas D and trimming came from the DNA. The data show approximately 230,000 clones, about 80% seen once. This CDR3 has 14 residues. CDR1 SGHDT and CDR2 YYEEEE come from the germline V gene. Trimming cost V 2 bases and J 9 bases; bases outside gene matches: 7.

The sequence derives from a man between 35 and 55 years old who had recovered from COVID-19. This sequence joins TRBV5-6 and TRBJ2-1; 8 positions match TRBD1. Sequencing was carried out using PBMCs or T cells enriched from blood (not recorded which). In DNA form, the CDR3 reads TGTGCCAGCAGCTTCGCTCAGGGGGCGGGTGAGCAGTTCTTC. Protein: CASSFAQGAGEQFF.